The 20 T cell receptor beta chains in this list originate from one sample, sequenced in a study of molecular identifiers for immune sequencing clone quantification. Each CDR3 protein is one row after TCRdb ran MiXCR on the PCR reads. The sample holds tens of thousands of distinct CDR3 sequences, roughly 23% seen once. Source material: naive CD8+ T cells from blood, with Jurkat cell RNA spiked in. Subset: FACS-sorted CD8+CD4-CCR7+CD45RA+ naive T cells. These receptors were collected from a human donor in good health. Some libraries in this study had Jurkat cell RNA spiked in.

This clonotype was detected only a few times. This clone may be a read error of a much larger clone one base away. The chain is built from TRBV18 and TRBJ1-3; TRBD1 aligns across 7 bases. Germline CDR1 reads KGHSH; CDR2 reads LQKENI. The J segment lost 3 bases and the V segment lost 7 bases, leaving 21 bases of the junction unmatched. The CDR3 sequence is 19 residues long. The CDR3 spells CASCLTRGTSGEGGNTIYF. The CDR3 DNA follows: TGTGCCAGCTGCCTCACCAGGGGGACATCAGGCGAAGGTGGAAACACCATATATTTT.

This sequence joins TRBV15 and TRBJ2-5; tentatively, D is TRBD1 or TRBD2 (5 bases each). Trimming pared 8 bases from V and 5 bases from J, leaving 21 bases between. The CDR3 runs 15 residues. In germline, CDR1 is LNHNV, CDR2 YYDKDF (reference sequence). Here the CDR3 DNA reads TGTGCCACCGGGGGTCAACTGGGAGAGGGGGAGACCCAGTACTTC. This sequence encodes CATGGQLGEGETQYF.

About this clonotype itself: One end of the junction is discordant with germline, which a read error may explain. The chain has TRBV4-1 and TRBJ1-5; weak D call: TRBD1 (6 bases). The CDR3 consists of 16 residues. CDR1 and CDR2 (germline): MGHRA, YSYEKL. The CDR3 DNA reads TGCGCCAGCGGCCAGTTGGGGGCAGGCAACAATCAGCCCCAGCATTTT. Encoded protein: CASGQLGAGNNQPQHF.

About this clonotype itself: One junction end disagrees with the germline gene, perhaps due to a read error. The V call is TRBV27, the J call TRBJ2-1; 8 bases agree with TRBD2. CDR3 length equals 17 residues. From germline, CDR1 is MNHEY and CDR2 SMNVEV (reference sequence). The DNA of the CDR3 is TGTGCCGGCAGCCAAGTCAAAAGCGGGGGACCCGATAACGAGCAGTTCTTC. Translation gives CAGSQVKSGGPDNEQFF.

The V gene is TRBV19, the J gene TRBJ2-7, with TRBD1 identical over 7 bases. CDR3 length equals 15 residues. Unmatched junction bases numbered 5, after V lost 1 base and J lost 2 bases. CDR1 and CDR2 from the germline V gene are LNHDA and SQIVND (reference sequence). The CDR3 reads CASSIGTGATYEQYF. The CDR3 coding sequence is TGTGCCAGTAGTATAGGGACAGGTGCCACCTACGAGCAGTACTTC.

This clonotype was seen ten or more times. CDR3 nucleotides: TGTGCCAGCTCACCACCGGCAGGGACCTACGAGCAGTACTTC. Its translation: CASSPPAGTYEQYF. This chain uses TRBV18 with TRBJ2-7; weak D call: TRBD1 (5 bases). The CDR3 extends over 14 amino acids. The germline CDR1 and CDR2 sequences are KGHSH and LQKENI. V lost 0 bases and J 2 bases, leaving 8 bases between the germline ends.

The rearrangement joins TRBV7-6 to TRBJ2-7, with D hard to call. Trimming stripped 2 bases from V and 2 bases from J, with 7 bases between. This CDR3 spans 13 amino acids. Germline V gene sequence: CDR1 SGHVS, CDR2 FNYEAQ. CDR3 region: CASSLLGAYEQYF. The CDR3, as DNA: TGTGCCAGCAGCTTACTTGGGGCCTACGAGCAGTACTTC. Complete variable domain (other parts from reference TRBV7-6 and TRBJ2-7): GAGVSQSPRYKVTKRGQDVALRCDPISGHVSLYWYRQALGQGPEFLTYFNYEAQQDKSGLPNDRFSAERPEGSISTLTIQRTEQRDSAMYRCASSLLGAYEQYFGPGTRLTVT.

The CDR3 is CASSPGHHITETQYF. The CDR3 bases are TGTGCCAGCAGCCCGGGACACCATATAACTGAGACCCAGTACTTC. The V gene is TRBV11-2, the J gene TRBJ2-5; tentatively, D is TRBD1 (6 bases). Trimming removed 5 bases at V and 5 bases at J, with 18 bases between. Germline assignment: CDR1 SGHAT and CDR2 FQNNGV. The CDR3 has 15 amino acids.

This clonotype was seen repeatedly, ten times or more. The chain joins TRBV5-5 to TRBJ2-7; D is undetermined. The CDR3 length is 15 residues. Germline V gives CDR1 SGHKS, CDR2 YYEKEE (reference sequence). V was cut by 0 bases and J by 2 bases, with 12 bases left in between. DNA of the CDR3: TGTGCCAGCAGCTTGGCCCAACTGCGCCCCTACGAGCAGTACTTC. Protein sequence: CASSLAQLRPYEQYF.

In this sample, this clonotype turned up many times. This chain joins TRBV27 and TRBJ2-7, with TRBD2 identical over 9 bases. Germline CDR1 and CDR2: MNHEY and SMNVEV (reference sequence). Trimming removed 6 bases from V and 3 bases from J; junction bases left unmatched: 9. The CDR3 is 15 amino acids. CDR3 in amino acids: CASSLAGNGFYEQYF. DNA of the CDR3: TGTGCCAGCAGCCTAGCGGGAAACGGATTCTACGAGCAGTACTTC.

A note on this clonotype: This sequence may be a read error, since a much larger clone differs from it by one base. The rearrangement joins TRBV4-1 to TRBJ1-2, with a tentative D call TRBD1 (6 bases). Germline V gene data show CDR1 as MGHRA and CDR2 as YSYEKL. CDR3 length: 16 amino acids. V lost 0 bases and J 4 bases, leaving 15 bases between the germline ends. CDR3 DNA sequence: TGCGCCAGCAGCCAAGAAGTTCAGGGGCCAAGCTATGGCTACACCTTC. This encodes CASSQEVQGPSYGYTF.

The chain uses TRBV29-1 and TRBJ2-1; no firm D call. Germline-derived CDR1 and CDR2 are SQVTM and ANQGSEA. V was pared by 4 bases and J by 6 bases, with 7 bases between. The CDR3 is made up of 11 amino acids. The CDR3: CSVGVFNEQFF. The CDR3 DNA reads as TGCAGCGTTGGGGTTTTCAATGAGCAGTTCTTC.

V gene TRBV29-1 combines with J gene TRBJ1-3; D not resolved. Between the trimmed V and J ends, which lost 7 bases and 0 bases, there was a span of 16 bases. This CDR3 contains 15 residues. Germline lookup yields CDR1 SQVTM and CDR2 ANQGSEA. CDR3 sequence reads: CSARYGASSGNTIYF. CDR3 in DNA: TGCAGCGCTCGCTACGGCGCAAGCTCTGGAAACACCATATATTTT. Drawing the rest from reference TRBV29-1 and TRBJ1-3, the complete variable domain is SAVISQKPSRDICQRGTSLTIQCQVDSQVTMMFWYRQQPGQSLTLIATANQGSEATYESGFVIDKFPISRPNLTFSTLTVSNMSPEDSSIYLCSARYGASSGNTIYFGEGSWLTVV.

In its sample, this clonotype was seen many times. The chain combines TRBV7-2 with TRBJ1-3, with D tentatively TRBD1 (6 bases). This CDR3 spans 17 amino acids. The germline V gene has CDR1 SGHTA and CDR2 FQGNSA. Trimming pared 5 bases from V and 0 bases from J, leaving 17 bases between. The CDR3, as DNA: TGTGCCAGCAGCCGTGGGGGGACACCGAGCTCTGGAAACACCATATATTTT. It specifies CASSRGGTPSSGNTIYF.

This clonotype was seen at least ten times. The CDR3 bases are TGTGCCAGCAGCCCAAGGGGACTAGCGGGGACCCAGGAGACCCAGTACTTC. Translating gives CASSPRGLAGTQETQYF. This rearrangement joins TRBV7-7 to TRBJ2-5; 13 bases align to TRBD2. CDR1 and CDR2 from the germline V gene are SSHAT and FNYEAQ (reference sequence). Losses at the gene ends were 5 bases for V and 5 bases for J; bases not matched to a gene: 11. The CDR3 has 17 residues.

This clonotype was recorded a few times. This chain links TRBV29-1 with TRBJ2-1; TRBD1 matches at 7 bases. This CDR3 comprises 18 residues. J was trimmed by 4 bases and V by 7 bases; bases with no gene match: 22. The germline V gene encodes CDR1 SQVTM and CDR2 ANQGSEA. CDR3 DNA sequence: TGCAGCGCCGGACCCGTGATTAGGACAGGCGGGCGATACAATGAGCAGTTCTTC. It specifies CSAGPVIRTGGRYNEQFF.

This chain connects TRBV7-9 to TRBJ2-7; D not resolved. Per germline, CDR1 SEHNR and CDR2 FQNEAQ (reference sequence). V was shortened by 10 bases and J by 1 base, with 8 bases between the two germline ends. The CDR3 covers 11 residues. Here the CDR3 reads CATEGSYEQYF. CDR3 nucleotides: TGTGCCACAGAAGGGTCCTACGAGCAGTACTTC.

This clonotype was recorded many times. J is TRBJ2-3 and V is TRBV20-1, with 7 bases lining up with TRBD1. J was trimmed by 7 bases and V by 0 bases; bases with no gene match: 13. CDR1 is DFQATT, CDR2 SNEGSKA, per germline (reference sequence). This CDR3 has 16 amino acids. CDR3: CSARETGVLVSYTQYF. The DNA for the CDR3 is TGCAGTGCTAGAGAAACAGGGGTCCTGGTCAGCTATACGCAGTATTTT.

This clonotype was recorded at least ten times. This chain uses TRBV11-2 with TRBJ2-1, with 7 bases that match TRBD1. The CDR3 runs 15 residues. Germline-derived CDR1 and CDR2 are SGHAT and FQNNGV. The junction had 5 bases not matched to a gene; V was cut back by 5 bases and J by 1 base. CDR3 sequence: CASSVGTASYNEQFF. As DNA, the CDR3 is TGTGCCAGCAGCGTGGGGACAGCTTCCTACAATGAGCAGTTCTTC.

The chain uses TRBV15 and TRBJ2-1; D gene uncertain. Germline CDR1 reads LNHNV; CDR2 reads YYDKDF (reference sequence). This CDR3 has 13 amino acids. V lost 3 bases to trimming and J lost 6 bases, with 9 bases between them. The CDR3 DNA sequence: TGTGCCACCAGCAGGTACCCGGCCAATGAGCAGTTCTTC. This gives the protein CATSRYPANEQFF.